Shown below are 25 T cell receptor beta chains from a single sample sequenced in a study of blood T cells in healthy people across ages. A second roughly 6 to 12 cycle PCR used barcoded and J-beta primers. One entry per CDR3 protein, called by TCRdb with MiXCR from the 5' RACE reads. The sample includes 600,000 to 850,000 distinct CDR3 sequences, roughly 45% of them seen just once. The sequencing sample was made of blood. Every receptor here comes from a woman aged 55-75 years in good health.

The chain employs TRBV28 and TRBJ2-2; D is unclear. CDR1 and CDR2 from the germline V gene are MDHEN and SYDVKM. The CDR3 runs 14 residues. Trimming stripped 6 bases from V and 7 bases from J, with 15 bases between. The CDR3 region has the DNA TGTGCCAGCAGGCCCGGGCCCAGCTACGGGGAGCTGTTTTTT. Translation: CASRPGPSYGELFF.

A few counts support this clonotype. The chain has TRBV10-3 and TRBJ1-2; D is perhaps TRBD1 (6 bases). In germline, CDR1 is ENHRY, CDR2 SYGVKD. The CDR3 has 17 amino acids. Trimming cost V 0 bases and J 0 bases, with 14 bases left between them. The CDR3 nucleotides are TGTGCCATCAGTGAGTCGTCAGGGGCGGCTGCTAACTATGGCTACACCTTC. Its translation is CAISESSGAAANYGYTF.

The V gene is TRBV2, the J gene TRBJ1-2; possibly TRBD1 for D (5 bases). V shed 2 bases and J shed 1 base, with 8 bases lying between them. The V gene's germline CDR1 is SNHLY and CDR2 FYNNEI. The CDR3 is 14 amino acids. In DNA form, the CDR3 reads TGTGCCAGCAGTGAATGGGGGTTTAACTATGGCTACACCTTC. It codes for CASSEWGFNYGYTF.

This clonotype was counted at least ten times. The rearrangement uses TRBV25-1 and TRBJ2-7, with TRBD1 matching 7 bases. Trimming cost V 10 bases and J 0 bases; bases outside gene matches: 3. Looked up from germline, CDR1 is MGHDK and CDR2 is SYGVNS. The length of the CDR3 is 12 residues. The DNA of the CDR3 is TGTGCCACCCGGGACAGCTCCTACGAGCAGTACTTC. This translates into CATRDSSYEQYF.

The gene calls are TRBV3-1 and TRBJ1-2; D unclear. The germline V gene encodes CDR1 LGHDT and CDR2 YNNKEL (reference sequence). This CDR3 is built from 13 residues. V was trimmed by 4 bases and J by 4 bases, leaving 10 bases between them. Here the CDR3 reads CASSPTTPYGYTF. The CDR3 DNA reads TGTGCCAGCAGCCCAACTACTCCCTATGGCTACACCTTC.

CDR3 region: CASSRISDIVETQYF. The CDR3 DNA reads TGTGCCAGCAGTCGGATTAGCGATATAGTGGAGACCCAGTACTTC. The rearrangement links TRBV6-6 to TRBJ2-5; D may be TRBD2 (5 bases). This CDR3 has 15 residues. Per germline, CDR1 MNHNY and CDR2 SVGAGI (reference sequence). The V end was cut by 5 bases, the J end by 5 bases, with 18 bases between.

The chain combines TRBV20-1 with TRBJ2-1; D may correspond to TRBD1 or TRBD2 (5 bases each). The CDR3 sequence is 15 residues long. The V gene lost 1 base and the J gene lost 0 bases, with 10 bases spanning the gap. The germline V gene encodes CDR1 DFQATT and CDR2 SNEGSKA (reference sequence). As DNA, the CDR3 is TGCAGTGCTAGAGTGGGGGTATCCTCCTACAATGAGCAGTTCTTC. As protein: CSARVGVSSYNEQFF.

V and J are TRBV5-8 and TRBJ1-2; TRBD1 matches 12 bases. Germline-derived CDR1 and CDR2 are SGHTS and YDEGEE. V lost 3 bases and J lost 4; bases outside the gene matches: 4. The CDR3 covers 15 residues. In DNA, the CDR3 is TGTGCCAGCAGCTCTGGGACAGGGGGCCGCTATGGCTACACCTTC. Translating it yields CASSSGTGGRYGYTF.

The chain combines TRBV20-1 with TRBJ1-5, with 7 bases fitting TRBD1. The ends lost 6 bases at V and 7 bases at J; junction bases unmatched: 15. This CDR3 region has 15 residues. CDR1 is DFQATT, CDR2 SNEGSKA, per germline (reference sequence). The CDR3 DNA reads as TGCAGTGCCCTACTAACCGGGACAGTTGTCCAGCCCCAGCATTTT. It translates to CSALLTGTVVQPQHF.

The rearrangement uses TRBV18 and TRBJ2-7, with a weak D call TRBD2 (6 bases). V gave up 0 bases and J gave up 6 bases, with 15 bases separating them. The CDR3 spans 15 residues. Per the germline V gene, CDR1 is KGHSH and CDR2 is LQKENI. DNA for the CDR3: TGTGCCAGCTCACCACCGGCAGGGACTGAAGGCGAGCAGTACTTC. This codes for CASSPPAGTEGEQYF.

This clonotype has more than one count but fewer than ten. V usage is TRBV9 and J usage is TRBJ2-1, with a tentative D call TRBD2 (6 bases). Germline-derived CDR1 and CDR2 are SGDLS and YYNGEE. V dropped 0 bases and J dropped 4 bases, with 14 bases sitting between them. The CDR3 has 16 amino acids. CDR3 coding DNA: TGTGCCAGCAGCGTAGTCGGTGGCGGGGATTACAATGAGCAGTTCTTC. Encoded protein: CASSVVGGGDYNEQFF. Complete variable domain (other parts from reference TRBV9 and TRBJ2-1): DSGVTQTPKHLITATGQRVTLRCSPRSGDLSVYWYQQSLDQGLQFLIQYYNGEERAKGNILERFSAQQFPDLHSELNLSSLELGDSALYFCASSVVGGGDYNEQFFGPGTRLTVL.

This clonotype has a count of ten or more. The CDR3 here is CSAEPGSGYTDTQYF. The CDR3 DNA follows: TGCAGTGCTGAGCCGGGTAGCGGCTACACAGATACGCAGTATTTT. This sequence joins TRBV20-1 and TRBJ2-3; tentatively, D is TRBD2 (6 bases). Trimming stripped 5 bases from V and 2 bases from J, with 17 bases between. Germline V gene sequence: CDR1 DFQATT, CDR2 SNEGSKA (reference sequence). The CDR3 extends over 15 amino acids.

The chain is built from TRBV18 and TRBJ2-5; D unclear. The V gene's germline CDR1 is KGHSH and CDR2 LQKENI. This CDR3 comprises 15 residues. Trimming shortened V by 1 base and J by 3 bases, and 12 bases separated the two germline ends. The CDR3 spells CASSPQRQLEETQYF. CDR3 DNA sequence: TGTGCCAGCTCACCACAACGACAACTTGAAGAGACCCAGTACTTC.

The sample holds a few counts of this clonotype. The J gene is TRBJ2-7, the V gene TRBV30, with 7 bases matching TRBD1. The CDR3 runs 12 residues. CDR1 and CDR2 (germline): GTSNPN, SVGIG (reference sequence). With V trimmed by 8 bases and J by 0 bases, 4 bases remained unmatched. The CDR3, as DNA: TGTGCCGTTCGACAGGGCTCCTACGAGCAGTACTTC. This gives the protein CAVRQGSYEQYF. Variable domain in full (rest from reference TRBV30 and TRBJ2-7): SQTIHQWPATLVQPVGSPLSLECTVEGTSNPNLYWYRQAAGRGLQLLFYSVGIGQISSEVPQNLSASRPQDRQFILSSKKLLLSDSGFYLCAVRQGSYEQYFGPGTRLTVT.

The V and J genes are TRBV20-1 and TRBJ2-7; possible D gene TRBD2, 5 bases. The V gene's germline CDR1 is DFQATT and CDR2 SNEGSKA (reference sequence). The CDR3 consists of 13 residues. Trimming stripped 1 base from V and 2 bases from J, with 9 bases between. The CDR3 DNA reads TGCAGTGCTAGAGTGAGCGGTCCCTACGAGCAGTACTTC. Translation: CSARVSGPYEQYF.

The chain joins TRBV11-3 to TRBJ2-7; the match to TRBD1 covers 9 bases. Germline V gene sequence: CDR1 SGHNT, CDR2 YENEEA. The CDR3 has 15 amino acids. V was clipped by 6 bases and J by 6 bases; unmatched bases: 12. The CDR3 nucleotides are TGTGCCAGCAGTTCCGGGACAGGGTATGGGGTCGAGCAGTACTTC. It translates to CASSSGTGYGVEQYF.

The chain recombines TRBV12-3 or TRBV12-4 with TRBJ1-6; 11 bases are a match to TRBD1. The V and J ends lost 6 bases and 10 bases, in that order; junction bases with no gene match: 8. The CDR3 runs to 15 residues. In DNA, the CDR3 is TGTGCCAGCAGCCCCGGACAGGGGGCAGACTCACCCCTCCACTTT. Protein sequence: CASSPGQGADSPLHF.

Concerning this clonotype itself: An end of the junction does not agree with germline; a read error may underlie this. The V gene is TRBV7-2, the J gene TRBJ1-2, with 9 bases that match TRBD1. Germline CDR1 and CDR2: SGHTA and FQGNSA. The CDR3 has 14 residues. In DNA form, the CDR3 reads TGTGCCGGCAGCTGGGGACAGGGTGCCGCTGGCTACACCTTC. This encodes CAGSWGQGAAGYTF.

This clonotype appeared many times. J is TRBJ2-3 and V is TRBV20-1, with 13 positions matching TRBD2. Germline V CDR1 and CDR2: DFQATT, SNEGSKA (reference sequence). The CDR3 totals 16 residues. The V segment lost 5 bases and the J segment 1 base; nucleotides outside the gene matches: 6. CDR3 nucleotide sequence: TGCAGTGCTTCAGGACTAGCGGGAGACGGCACAGATACGCAGTATTTT. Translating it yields CSASGLAGDGTDTQYF.

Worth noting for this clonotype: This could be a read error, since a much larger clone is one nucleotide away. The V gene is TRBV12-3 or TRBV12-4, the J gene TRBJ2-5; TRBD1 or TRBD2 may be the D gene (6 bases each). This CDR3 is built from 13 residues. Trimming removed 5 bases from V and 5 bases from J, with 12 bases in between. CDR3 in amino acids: CASSVIGGETQYF. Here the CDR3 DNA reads TGTGCCAGCAGTGTTATAGGGGGGGAGACCCAGTACTTC.

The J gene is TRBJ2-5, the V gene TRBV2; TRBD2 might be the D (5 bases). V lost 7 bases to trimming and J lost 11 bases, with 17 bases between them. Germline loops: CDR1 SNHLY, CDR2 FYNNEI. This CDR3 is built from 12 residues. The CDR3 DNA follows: TGTGCCAGCAATGTGCTGAGGGATGAGCAGTACTTC. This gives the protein CASNVLRDEQYF.

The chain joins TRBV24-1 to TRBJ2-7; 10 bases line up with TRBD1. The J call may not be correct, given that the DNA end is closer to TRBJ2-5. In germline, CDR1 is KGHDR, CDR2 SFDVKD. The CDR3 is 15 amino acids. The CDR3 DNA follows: TGTGCCACCAGTGACCCCGGACAGGGGGTTAAGACCCAGTACTTC. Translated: CATSDPGQGVKTQYF.

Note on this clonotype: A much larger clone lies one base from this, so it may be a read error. The CDR3 DNA sequence: TGCAGCGCAGGCCGGGGCCAGGGGTACTTC. Protein product: CSAGRGQGYF. The genes are TRBV29-1 and TRBJ2-5; D assignment may be TRBD1 or TRBD2 (5 bases each). Trimming removed 7 bases at V and 13 bases at J, with 16 bases between. Germline loops: CDR1 SQVTM, CDR2 ANQGSEA. The CDR3 runs 10 residues.

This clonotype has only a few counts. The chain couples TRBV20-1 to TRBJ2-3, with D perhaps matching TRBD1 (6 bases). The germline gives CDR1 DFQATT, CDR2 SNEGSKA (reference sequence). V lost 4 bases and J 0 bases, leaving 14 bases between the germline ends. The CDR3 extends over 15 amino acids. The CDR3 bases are TGCAGTGCTACTCCGACAGGATATAGCACAGATACGCAGTATTTT. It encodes CSATPTGYSTDTQYF.

CDR3 protein: CASSLGAVSEQYF. CDR3 nucleotide sequence: TGTGCCAGCAGTTTAGGGGCGGTAAGCGAGCAGTACTTC. V and J are TRBV27 and TRBJ2-7; the D gene is possibly TRBD1 (5 bases). The ends were cut back, 2 bases at V and 6 bases at J, with 11 bases in the middle. Germline loops: CDR1 MNHEY, CDR2 SMNVEV (reference sequence). This CDR3 contains 13 residues.